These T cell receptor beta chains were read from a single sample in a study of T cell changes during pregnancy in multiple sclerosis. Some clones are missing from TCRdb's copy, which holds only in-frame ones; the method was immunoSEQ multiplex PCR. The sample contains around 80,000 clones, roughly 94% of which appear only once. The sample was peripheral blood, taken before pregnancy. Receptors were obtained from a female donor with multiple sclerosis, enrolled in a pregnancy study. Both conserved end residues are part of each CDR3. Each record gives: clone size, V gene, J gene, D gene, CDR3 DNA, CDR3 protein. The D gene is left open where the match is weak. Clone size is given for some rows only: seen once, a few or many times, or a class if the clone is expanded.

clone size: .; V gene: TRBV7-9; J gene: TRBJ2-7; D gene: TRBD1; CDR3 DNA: TGTGCCAGCAGCTTAGATGACAGGGCCTACGAGCAGTACTTC; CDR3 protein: CASSLDDRAYEQYF
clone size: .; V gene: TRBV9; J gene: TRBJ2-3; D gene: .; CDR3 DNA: TGTGCCAGCAGCGTAGGCGGCGACTCAGATACGCAGTATTTT; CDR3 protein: CASSVGGDSDTQYF
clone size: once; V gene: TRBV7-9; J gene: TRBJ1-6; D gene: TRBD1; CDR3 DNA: TGTGCCAGCAGCCCCGGGACAGGGCCATCACCCCTCCACTTT; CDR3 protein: CASSPGTGPSPLHF
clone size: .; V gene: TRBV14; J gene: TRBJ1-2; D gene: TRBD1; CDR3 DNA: TGTGCCAGCAGCCAAGTAGGAGGGACAGGTTCCCCCTATGGCTACACCTTC; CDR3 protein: CASSQVGGTGSPYGYTF
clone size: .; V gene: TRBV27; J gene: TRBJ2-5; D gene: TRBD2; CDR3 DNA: TGTGCCAGCAGCGCTAGCGGGTGGGTCCAAGAGACCCAGTACTTC; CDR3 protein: CASSASGWVQETQYF
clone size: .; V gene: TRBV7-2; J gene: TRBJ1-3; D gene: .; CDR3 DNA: TGTGCCAGCAGCTTATCAGTGTTCTCTGGAAACACCATATATTTT; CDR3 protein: CASSLSVFSGNTIYF
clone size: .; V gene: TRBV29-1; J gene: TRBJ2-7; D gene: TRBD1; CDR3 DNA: TGCAGCGTAACAGGGGAAATGAGGTACGAGCAGTACTTC; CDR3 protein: CSVTGEMRYEQYF
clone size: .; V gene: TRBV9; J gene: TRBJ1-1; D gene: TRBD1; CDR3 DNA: TGTGCCAGCAGCCCTACGACAGGGAAGAACACTGAAGCTTTCTTT; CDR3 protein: CASSPTTGKNTEAFF
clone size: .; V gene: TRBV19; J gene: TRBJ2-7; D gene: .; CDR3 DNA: TGTGCCAGTAGTTCGGGGGACTACGAGCAGTACTTC; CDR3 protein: CASSSGDYEQYF
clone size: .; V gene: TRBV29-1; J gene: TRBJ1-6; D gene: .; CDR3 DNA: TGCAGCGTTGAGAGGGTGGGCTATGACTCTCCGGGGTCACCCCTCCACTTT; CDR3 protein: CSVERVGYDSPGSPLHF
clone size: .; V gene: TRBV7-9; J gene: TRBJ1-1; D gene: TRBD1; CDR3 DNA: TGTGCCAGCAGCCGACAGGGGAACACTGAAGCTTTCTTT; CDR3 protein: CASSRQGNTEAFF
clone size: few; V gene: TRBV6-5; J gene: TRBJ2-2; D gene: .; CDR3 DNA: TGTGCCAGCAGTTACTCGAACAGGAACACCGGGGAGCTGTTTTTT; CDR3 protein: CASSYSNRNTGELFF
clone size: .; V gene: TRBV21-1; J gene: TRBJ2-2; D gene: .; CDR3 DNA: TGTGCCAGCAGCTCAGAGACAGCGAACACCGGGGAGCTGTTTTTT; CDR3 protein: CASSSETANTGELFF
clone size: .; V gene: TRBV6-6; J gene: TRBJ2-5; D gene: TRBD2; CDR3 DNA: TGTGCCAGCAGTTCCACTAGCGACCAAGAGACCCAGTACTTC; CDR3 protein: CASSSTSDQETQYF
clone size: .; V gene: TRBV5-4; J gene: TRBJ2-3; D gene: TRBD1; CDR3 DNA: TGTGCCAGCAGCTTGGGCCAGGGGGCATATACGCAGTATTTT; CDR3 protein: CASSLGQGAYTQYF